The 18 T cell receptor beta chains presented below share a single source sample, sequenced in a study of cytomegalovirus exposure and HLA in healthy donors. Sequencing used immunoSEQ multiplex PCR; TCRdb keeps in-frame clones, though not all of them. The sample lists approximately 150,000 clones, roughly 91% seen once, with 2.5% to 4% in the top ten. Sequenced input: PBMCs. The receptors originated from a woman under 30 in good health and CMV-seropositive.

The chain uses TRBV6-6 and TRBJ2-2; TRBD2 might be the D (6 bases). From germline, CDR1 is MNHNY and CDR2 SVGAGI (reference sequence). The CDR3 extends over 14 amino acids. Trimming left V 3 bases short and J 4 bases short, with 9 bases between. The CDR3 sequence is CASSYGGGTGELFF. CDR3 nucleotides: TGTGCCAGCAGTTATGGGGGAGGCACCGGGGAGCTGTTTTTT.

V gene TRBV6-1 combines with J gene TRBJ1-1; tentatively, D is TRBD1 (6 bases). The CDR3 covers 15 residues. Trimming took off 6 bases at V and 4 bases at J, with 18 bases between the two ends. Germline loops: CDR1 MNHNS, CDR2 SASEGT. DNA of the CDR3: TGTGCCAGCAGCCGCGACGGGGGGGGCAGCACTGAAGCTTTCTTT. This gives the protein CASSRDGGGSTEAFF.

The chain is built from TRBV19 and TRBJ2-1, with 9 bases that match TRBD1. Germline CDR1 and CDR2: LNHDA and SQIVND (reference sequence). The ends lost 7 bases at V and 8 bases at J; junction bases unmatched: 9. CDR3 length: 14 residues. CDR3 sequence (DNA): TGTGCCAGTAAACGGGACAGGGTAAACGATGAGCAGTTCTTC. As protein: CASKRDRVNDEQFF.

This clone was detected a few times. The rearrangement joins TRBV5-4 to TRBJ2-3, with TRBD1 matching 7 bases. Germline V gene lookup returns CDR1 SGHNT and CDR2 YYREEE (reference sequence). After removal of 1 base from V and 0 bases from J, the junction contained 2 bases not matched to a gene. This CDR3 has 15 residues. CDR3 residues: CASSLRDRSTDTQYF. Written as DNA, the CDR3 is TGTGCCAGCAGCTTGCGGGACAGAAGCACAGATACGCAGTATTTT.

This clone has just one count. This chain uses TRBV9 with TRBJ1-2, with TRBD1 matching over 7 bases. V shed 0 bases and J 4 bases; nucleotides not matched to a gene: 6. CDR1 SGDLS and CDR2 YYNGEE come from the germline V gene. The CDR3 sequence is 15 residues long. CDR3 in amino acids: CASSVVDAGGYGYTF. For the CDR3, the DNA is TGTGCCAGCAGCGTAGTGGACGCAGGGGGCTATGGCTACACCTTC.

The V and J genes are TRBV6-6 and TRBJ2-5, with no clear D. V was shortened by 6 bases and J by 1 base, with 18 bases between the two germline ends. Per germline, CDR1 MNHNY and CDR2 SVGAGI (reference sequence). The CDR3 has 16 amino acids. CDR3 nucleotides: TGTGCCAGCAGCCAACCGGGTCCAACGACCCAAGAGACCCAGTACTTC. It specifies CASSQPGPTTQETQYF.

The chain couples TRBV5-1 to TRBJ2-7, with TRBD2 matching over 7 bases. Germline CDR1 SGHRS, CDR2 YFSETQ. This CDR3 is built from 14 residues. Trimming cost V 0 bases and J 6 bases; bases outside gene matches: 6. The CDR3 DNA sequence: TGCGCCAGCAGCTTGGCGCTAGCGGACGGCGAGCAGTACTTC. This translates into CASSLALADGEQYF.

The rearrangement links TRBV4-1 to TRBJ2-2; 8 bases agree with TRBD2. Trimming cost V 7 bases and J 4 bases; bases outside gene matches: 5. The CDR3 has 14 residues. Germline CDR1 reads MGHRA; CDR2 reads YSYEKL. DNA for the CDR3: TGCGCCAGCAAAGTCGGGAGGGCCACCGGGGAGCTGTTTTTT. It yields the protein CASKVGRATGELFF.

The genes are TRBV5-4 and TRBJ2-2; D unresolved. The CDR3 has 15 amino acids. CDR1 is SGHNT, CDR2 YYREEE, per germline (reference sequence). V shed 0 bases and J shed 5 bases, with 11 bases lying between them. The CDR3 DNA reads TGTGCCAGCAGCTTGGATTCGAGATCAACCGGGGAGCTGTTTTTT. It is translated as CASSLDSRSTGELFF. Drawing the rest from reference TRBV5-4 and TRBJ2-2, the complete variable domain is ETGVTQSPTHLIKTRGQQVTLRCSSQSGHNTVSWYQQALGQGPQFIFQYYREEENGRGNFPPRFSGLQFPNYSSELNVNALELDDSALYLCASSLDSRSTGELFFGEGSRLTVL.

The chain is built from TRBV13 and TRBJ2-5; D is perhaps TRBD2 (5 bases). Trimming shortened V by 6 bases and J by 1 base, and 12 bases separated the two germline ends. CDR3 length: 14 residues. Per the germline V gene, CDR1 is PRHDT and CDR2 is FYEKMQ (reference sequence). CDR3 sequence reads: CASSLWETQETQYF. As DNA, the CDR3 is TGTGCCAGCAGTCTGTGGGAGACCCAAGAGACCCAGTACTTC.

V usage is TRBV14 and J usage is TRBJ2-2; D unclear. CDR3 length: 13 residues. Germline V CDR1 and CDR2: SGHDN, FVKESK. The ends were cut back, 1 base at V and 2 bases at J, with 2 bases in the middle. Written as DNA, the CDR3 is TGTGCCAGCAGCCAAGCAAACACCGGGGAGCTGTTTTTT. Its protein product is CASSQANTGELFF.

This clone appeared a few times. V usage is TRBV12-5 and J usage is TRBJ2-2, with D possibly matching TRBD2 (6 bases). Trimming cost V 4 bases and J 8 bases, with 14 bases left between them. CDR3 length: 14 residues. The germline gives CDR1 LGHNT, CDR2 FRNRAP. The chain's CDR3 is CASGSVLASGELFF. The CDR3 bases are TGTGCTAGTGGTTCCGTACTAGCTTCGGGGGAGCTGTTTTTT.

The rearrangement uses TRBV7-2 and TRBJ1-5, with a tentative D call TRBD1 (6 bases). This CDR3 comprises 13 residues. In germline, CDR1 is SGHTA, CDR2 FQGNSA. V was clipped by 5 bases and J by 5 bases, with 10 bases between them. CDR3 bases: TGTGCCAGCAGCCCAGGGGTTGATCAGCCCCAGCATTTT. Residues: CASSPGVDQPQHF.

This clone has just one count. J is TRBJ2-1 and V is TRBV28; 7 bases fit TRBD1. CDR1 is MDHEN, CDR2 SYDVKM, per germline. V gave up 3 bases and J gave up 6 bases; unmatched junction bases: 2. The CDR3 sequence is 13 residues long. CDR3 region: CASSLTGFNEQFF. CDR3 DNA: TGTGCCAGCAGTTTGACAGGGTTCAATGAGCAGTTCTTC. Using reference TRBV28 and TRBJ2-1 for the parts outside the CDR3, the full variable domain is DVKVTQSSRYLVKRTGEKVFLECVQDMDHENMFWYRQDPGLGLRLIYFSYDVKMKEKGDIPEGYSVSREKKERFSLILESASTNQTSMYLCASSLTGFNEQFFGPGTRLTVL.

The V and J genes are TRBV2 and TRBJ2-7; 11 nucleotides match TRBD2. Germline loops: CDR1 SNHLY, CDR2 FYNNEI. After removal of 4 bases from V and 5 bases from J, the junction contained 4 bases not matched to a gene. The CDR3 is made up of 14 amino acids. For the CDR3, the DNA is TGTGCCAGCAGTGTACTAGCGGGAGTTAACGAGCAGTACTTC. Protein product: CASSVLAGVNEQYF.

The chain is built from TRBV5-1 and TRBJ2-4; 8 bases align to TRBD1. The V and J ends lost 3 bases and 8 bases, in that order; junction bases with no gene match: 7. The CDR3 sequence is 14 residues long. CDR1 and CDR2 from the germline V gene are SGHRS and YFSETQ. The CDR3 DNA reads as TGCGCCAGCAGCTCTCCGGACAGGGCACACATTCAGTACTTC. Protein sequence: CASSSPDRAHIQYF.

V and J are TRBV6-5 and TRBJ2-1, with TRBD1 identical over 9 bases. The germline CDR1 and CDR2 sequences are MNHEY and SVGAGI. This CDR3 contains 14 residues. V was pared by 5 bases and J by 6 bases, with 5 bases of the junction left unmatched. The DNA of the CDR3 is TGTGCCAGCAGTCATAAGACAGGGGGCAATGAGCAGTTCTTC. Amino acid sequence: CASSHKTGGNEQFF.

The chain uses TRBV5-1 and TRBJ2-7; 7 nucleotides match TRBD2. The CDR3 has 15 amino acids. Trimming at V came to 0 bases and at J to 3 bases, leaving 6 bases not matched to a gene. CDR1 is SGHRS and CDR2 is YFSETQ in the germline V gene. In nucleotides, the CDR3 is TGCGCCAGCAGCTTGGGCGGGAGTATTGTCTACGAGCAGTACTTC. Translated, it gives CASSLGGSIVYEQYF. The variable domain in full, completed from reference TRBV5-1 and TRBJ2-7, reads KAGVTQTPRYLIKTRGQQVTLSCSPISGHRSVSWYQQTPGQGLQFLFEYFSETQRNKGNFPGRFSGRQFSNSRSEMNVSTLELGDSALYLCASSLGGSIVYEQYFGPGTRLTVT.